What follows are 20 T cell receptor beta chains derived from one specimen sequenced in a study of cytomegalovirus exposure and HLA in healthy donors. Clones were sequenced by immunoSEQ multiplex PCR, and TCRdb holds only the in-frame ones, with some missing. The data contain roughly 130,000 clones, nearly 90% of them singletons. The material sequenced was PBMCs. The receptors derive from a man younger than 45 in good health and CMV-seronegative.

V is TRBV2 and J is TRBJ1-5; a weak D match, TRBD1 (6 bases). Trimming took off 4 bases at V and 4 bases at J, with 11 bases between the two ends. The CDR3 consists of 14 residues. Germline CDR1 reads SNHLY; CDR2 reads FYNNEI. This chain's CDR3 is CASSGRGVNQPQHF. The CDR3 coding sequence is TGTGCCAGCAGTGGCAGGGGCGTGAATCAGCCCCAGCATTTT.

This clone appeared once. In DNA, the CDR3 is TGTGCCAGCAGTTTTTCCCTCTCCGGGGAGCTGTTTTTT. This encodes CASSFSLSGELFF. V usage is TRBV28 and J usage is TRBJ2-2; D remains ambiguous. This CDR3 has 13 amino acids. Germline V lookup: CDR1 MDHEN, CDR2 SYDVKM. Trimming took 3 bases from V and 6 from J, leaving 8 bases between them.

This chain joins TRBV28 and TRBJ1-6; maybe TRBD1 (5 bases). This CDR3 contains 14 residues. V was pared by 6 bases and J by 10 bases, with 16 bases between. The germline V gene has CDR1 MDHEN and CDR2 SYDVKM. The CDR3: CASSAQGVASPLHF. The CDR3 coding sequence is TGTGCCAGCAGCGCTCAAGGGGTCGCCTCACCCCTCCACTTT.

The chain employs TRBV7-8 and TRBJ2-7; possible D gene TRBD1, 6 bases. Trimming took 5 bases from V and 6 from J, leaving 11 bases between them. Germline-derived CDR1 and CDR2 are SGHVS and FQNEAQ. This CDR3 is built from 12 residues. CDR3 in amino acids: CASSADRPEQYF. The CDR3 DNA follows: TGTGCCAGCAGCGCGGACAGACCCGAGCAGTACTTC.

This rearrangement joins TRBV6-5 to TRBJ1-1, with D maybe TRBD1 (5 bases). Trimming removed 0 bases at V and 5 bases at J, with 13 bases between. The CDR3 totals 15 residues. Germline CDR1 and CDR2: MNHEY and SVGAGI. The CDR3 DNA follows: TGTGCCAGCAGTTACTCGATGGGGGGAGGTACTGAAGCTTTCTTT. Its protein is CASSYSMGGGTEAFF.

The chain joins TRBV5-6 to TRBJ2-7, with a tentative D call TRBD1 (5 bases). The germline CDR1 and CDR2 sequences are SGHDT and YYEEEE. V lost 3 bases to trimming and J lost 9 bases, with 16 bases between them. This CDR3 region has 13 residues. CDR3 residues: CASSWARGSVQYF. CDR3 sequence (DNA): TGTGCCAGCAGCTGGGCAAGGGGCAGTGTGCAGTACTTC. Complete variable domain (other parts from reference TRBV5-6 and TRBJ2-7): DAGVTQSPTHLIKTRGQQVTLRCSPKSGHDTVSWYQQALGQGPQFIFQYYEEEERQRGNFPDRFSGHQFPNYSSELNVNALLLGDSALYLCASSWARGSVQYFGPGTRLTVT.

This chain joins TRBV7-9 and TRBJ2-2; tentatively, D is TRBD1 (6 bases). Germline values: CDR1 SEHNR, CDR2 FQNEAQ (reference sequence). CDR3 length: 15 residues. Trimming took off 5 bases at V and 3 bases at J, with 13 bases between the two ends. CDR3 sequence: CASSRGQYYTGELFF. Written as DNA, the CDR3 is TGTGCCAGCAGCCGGGGACAATACTACACCGGGGAGCTGTTTTTT.

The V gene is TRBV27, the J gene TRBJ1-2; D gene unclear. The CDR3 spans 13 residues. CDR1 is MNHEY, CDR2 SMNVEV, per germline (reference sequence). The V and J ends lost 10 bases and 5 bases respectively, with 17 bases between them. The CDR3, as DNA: TGTGCCACCTCGATGTCCGGTCCTTATGGCTACACCTTC. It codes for CATSMSGPYGYTF.

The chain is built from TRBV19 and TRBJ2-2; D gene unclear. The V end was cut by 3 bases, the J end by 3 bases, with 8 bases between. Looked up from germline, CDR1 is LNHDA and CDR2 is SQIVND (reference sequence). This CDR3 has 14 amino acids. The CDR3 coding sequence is TGTGCCAGTAGTATTTGGAGTGACACCGGGGAGCTGTTTTTT. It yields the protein CASSIWSDTGELFF.

Here the CDR3 reads CASSPGRSSGGRVETQYF. CDR3 bases: TGTGCCAGCAGCCCCGGCCGCTCTAGCGGGGGACGTGTGGAGACCCAGTACTTC. The chain couples TRBV27 to TRBJ2-5; 10 bases align to TRBD2. The length of the CDR3 is 18 residues. Per germline, CDR1 MNHEY and CDR2 SMNVEV (reference sequence). Trimming removed 6 bases from V and 5 bases from J; junction bases left unmatched: 18.

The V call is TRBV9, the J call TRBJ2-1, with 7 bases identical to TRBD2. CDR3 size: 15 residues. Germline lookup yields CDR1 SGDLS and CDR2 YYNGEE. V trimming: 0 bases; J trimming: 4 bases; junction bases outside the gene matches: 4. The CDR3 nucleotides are TGTGCCAGCAGCGTAGAATTAGCGGGTTACAATGAGCAGTTCTTC. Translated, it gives CASSVELAGYNEQFF.

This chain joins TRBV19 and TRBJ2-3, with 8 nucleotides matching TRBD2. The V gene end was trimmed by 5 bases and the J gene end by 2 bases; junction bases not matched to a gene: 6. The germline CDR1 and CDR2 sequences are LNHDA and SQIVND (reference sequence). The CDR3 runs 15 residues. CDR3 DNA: TGTGCCAGTAGTGACCCGGGGGGGCACACAGATACGCAGTATTTT. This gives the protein CASSDPGGHTDTQYF.

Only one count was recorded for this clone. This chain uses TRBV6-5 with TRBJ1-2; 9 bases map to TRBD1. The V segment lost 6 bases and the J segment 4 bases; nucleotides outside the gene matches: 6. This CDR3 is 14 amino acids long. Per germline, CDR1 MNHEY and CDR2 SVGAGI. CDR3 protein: CASSAQDRGYGYTF. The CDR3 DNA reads TGTGCCAGCAGCGCTCAGGACAGGGGCTATGGCTACACCTTC.

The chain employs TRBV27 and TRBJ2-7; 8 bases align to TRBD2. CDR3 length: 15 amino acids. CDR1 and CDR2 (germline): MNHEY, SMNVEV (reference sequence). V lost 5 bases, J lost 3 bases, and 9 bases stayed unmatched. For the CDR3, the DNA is TGTGCCAGCAGTCCCGGGACTAGTAAAGGCTACGAGCAGTACTTC. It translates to CASSPGTSKGYEQYF.

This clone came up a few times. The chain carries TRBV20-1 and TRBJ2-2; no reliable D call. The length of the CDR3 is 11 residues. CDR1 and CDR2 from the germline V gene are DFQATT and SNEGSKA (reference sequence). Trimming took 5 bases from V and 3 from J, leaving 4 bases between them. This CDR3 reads CSAPDTGELFF. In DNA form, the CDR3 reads TGCAGTGCTCCCGACACCGGGGAGCTGTTTTTT.

The CDR3 DNA reads as TGTGCCAGCAGCCAAGGGGAAGCGTCAGGGGTAGAGACCCAGTACTTC. Its protein is CASSQGEASGVETQYF. V usage is TRBV4-2 and J usage is TRBJ2-5, with a possible D match to TRBD1 (6 bases). This CDR3 spans 16 amino acids. CDR1 is LGHNA and CDR2 is YNFKEQ in the germline V gene. The V end was cut by 1 base, the J end by 4 bases, with 16 bases between.

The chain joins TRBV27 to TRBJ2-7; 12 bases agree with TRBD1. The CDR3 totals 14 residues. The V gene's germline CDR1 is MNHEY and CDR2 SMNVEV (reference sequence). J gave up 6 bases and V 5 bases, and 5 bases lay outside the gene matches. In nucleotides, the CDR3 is TGTGCCAGCAGTAGGAGGGACAGGGGGCCCGAGCAGTACTTC. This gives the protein CASSRRDRGPEQYF.

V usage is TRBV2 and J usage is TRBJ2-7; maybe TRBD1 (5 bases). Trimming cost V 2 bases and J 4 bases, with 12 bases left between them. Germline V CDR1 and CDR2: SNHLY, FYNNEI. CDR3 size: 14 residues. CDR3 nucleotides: TGTGCCAGCAGTGAATCACAGGACCCATACGAGCAGTACTTC. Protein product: CASSESQDPYEQYF.

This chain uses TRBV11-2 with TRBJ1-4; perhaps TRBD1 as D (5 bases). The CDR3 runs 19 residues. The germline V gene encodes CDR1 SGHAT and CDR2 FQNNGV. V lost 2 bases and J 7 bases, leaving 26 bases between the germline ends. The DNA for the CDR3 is TGTGCCAGCAGCTTACCGTCCGCCGGGACTTTCGAGGGCAGTGAAAAACTGTTTTTT. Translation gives CASSLPSAGTFEGSEKLFF.

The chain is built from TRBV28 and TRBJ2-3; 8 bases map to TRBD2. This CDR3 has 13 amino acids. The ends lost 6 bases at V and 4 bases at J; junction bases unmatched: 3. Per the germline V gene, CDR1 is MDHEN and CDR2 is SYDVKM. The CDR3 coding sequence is TGTGCCAGCAGCTCGGGGGGGCCAGATACGCAGTATTTT. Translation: CASSSGGPDTQYF.